Listed below are T cell receptor beta chains from one sample, sequenced in a study of molecular identifiers for immune sequencing clone quantification. TCRdb analysed the PCR reads with MiXCR anew, one entry per CDR3 protein. The table lists 85,000 to 100,000 distinct CDR3 sequences, roughly a quarter of them singletons. The sequenced sample consisted of naive CD8+ T cells from blood, with Jurkat cell RNA spiked in. These receptors originate from a human donor in good health. Some libraries in this study had Jurkat cell RNA spiked in. Each CDR3 is given with its conserved first and last residue. The D gene is left open where the match is weak. Expanded clones get a size class; other rows say once, few or many, or leave the size out.

>many|TRBV25-1|.|TRBJ2-3
TGTGCCACCCACAGGGATTTTACAGATACGCAGTATTTT
CATHRDFTDTQYF
>many|TRBV14|.|TRBJ2-3
TGTGCCAGCAACCGGGGGAGTACAGATACGCAGTATTTT
CASNRGSTDTQYF
>many|TRBV7-3|.|TRBJ1-1
TGTGCCAGCAGCTTAGGAGCAGGAGGGACGGCTGAAGCTTTCTTT
CASSLGAGGTAEAFF
>many|TRBV2|.|TRBJ1-2
TGTGCCAGCAGTGAACTTGAGGGCGCGAACTATGGCTACACCTTC
CASSELEGANYGYTF
>many|TRBV6-5|TRBD1|TRBJ2-7
TGTGCCAGCAGTTTATCTCTAGGGGGCGGCGAGCAGTACTTC
CASSLSLGGGEQYF
>many|TRBV6-2/TRBV6-3|TRBD1|TRBJ1-5
TGTGCCAGCAGTTACTTGGGGACAGGTCTCGGCAATCAGCCCCAGCATTTT
CASSYLGTGLGNQPQHF
>once|TRBV7-9|.|TRBJ1-4
TGTGCCAGCGGCTTACAAGCAGGGCGGTCTAATGAAAAACTGTTTTTT
CASGLQAGRSNEKLFF
>many|TRBV20-1|TRBD1|TRBJ1-5
TGCAGTGCTAGAGATTTTAGACAGGGGGATCAGCCCCAGCATTTT
CSARDFRQGDQPQHF
>few|TRBV9|.|TRBJ1-2
TGTGCCAGCAGCTCAGGATCTGTCTATGGCTACACCTTC
CASSSGSVYGYTF
>many|TRBV5-4|.|TRBJ1-1
TGTGCCAGCAGCAAAATAGAATCCCCTGAAGCTTTCTTT
CASSKIESPEAFF
>many|TRBV7-2|.|TRBJ1-1
TGTGCCAGCAGCTCCATTCTGAACACTGAAGCTTTCTTT
CASSSILNTEAFF
>once|TRBV29-1|.|TRBJ2-7
TGCAGCATTATAATCCAGGGCAACCACGAGCAGTACTTC
CSIIIQGNHEQYF
>few|TRBV28|TRBD2|TRBJ2-7
TGTGCCAGCATTAGTATCTGGAGCGGGAGAAGGGAGACCTACGAGCAGTACTTC
CASISIWSGRRETYEQYF
>few|TRBV5-8|.|TRBJ2-7
TGTGCCAGCAGCTGGAGACAGACCCTCGCCTACGAGCAGTACTTC
CASSWRQTLAYEQYF
>many|TRBV7-2|.|TRBJ2-7
TGTGCCAGCAGCTCCGATTGGGGGCGAGGGAACGAGCAGTACTTC
CASSSDWGRGNEQYF
>many|TRBV6-2/TRBV6-3|.|TRBJ1-4
TGTGCCAGCAGTGCAACTAATGAAAAACTGTTTTTT
CASSATNEKLFF
>many|TRBV30|.|TRBJ2-1
TGTGCCTGGAGTGTACTGGAAATCGGGCAGTTCTTC
CAWSVLEIGQFF
>few|TRBV6-2/TRBV6-3|TRBD1|TRBJ1-6
TGTGCCAGCAGTTACTCTCTTGACAGGGCCTGGTTGGATTCACCCCTCCACTTT
CASSYSLDRAWLDSPLHF
>.|TRBV11-3|TRBD2|TRBJ2-1
TGTGCCAGCAGCTTAGACGGGGGGGATTACAATGAGCAGTTCTTC
CASSLDGGDYNEQFF
>few|TRBV24-1|.|TRBJ2-1
TGTGCCACCAGTTCTATCGGCACCGACAATGAGCAGTTCTTC
CATSSIGTDNEQFF
>many|TRBV28|TRBD1|TRBJ2-4
TGTGCCAGCAGTTTCCAAAAGGACAGGGAGGACATTCAGTACTTC
CASSFQKDREDIQYF
>few|TRBV27|.|TRBJ2-3
TGTGCCAGCAGTTGGGGGAGGGCGGGGGCCACCCCCCTAGATACGCAGTATTTT
CASSWGRAGATPLDTQYF
>many|TRBV20-1|TRBD2|TRBJ2-7
TGCAGTGCTAGAGTACTCAAGCGGGGGGGCTACGAGCAGTACTTC
CSARVLKRGGYEQYF
>.|TRBV28|.|TRBJ1-3
TGTGCCAGCAGTTTTCGGGGGTTCTTTGGAAACACCATATATTTT
CASSFRGFFGNTIYF
>many|TRBV12-3/TRBV12-4|.|TRBJ2-5
TGTGCCAGCAGTTTCCTCGGGACCTTTGGGGAGACCCAGTACTTC
CASSFLGTFGETQYF
>many|TRBV4-3|.|TRBJ1-5
TGCGCCAGCAGCCAAGATGGGGCTCCCTCTTCGGGCAATCAGCCCCAGCATTTT
CASSQDGAPSSGNQPQHF
>many|TRBV5-6|.|TRBJ1-2
TGTGCCAGCAGCTTGGTTCCAGACCCTAGGGGCTACACCTTC
CASSLVPDPRGYTF